The 3 T cell receptor beta chains below come from one sample, sequenced in a study of cytomegalovirus exposure and HLA in healthy donors. With 60 Vbeta and 13 Jbeta primers, the PCR was carried out. The method was immunoSEQ multiplex PCR; TCRdb's version includes in-frame clones alone and lacks a portion of them. Counted here are 140,000 to 150,000 clones, roughly 65% occurring once; the ten biggest clones make up more than 4%. The material sequenced was PBMCs. Receptor source: a man in his sixties in good health and CMV-seronegative.

The J gene is TRBJ2-7, the V gene TRBV11-3; TRBD1 aligns across 7 bases. The junction had 6 bases not matched to a gene; V was cut back by 4 bases and J by 3 bases. The germline gives CDR1 SGHNT, CDR2 YENEEA. The CDR3 is 14 residues long. Written as DNA, the CDR3 is TGTGCCAGCAGCTCCCGGACAGGAAACTACGAGCAGTACTTC. It specifies CASSSRTGNYEQYF.

V is TRBV9 and J is TRBJ1-2; D not resolved. Germline V lookup: CDR1 SGDLS, CDR2 YYNGEE. The CDR3 totals 14 residues. The germline V and J ends were trimmed by 0 bases and 8 bases, with 14 bases remaining between them. In nucleotides, the CDR3 is TGTGCCAGCAGCGTAGATGAGAGGGAGGGAGGCTACACCTTC. As protein: CASSVDEREGGYTF. Full variable domain (missing parts from reference TRBV9 and TRBJ1-2): DSGVTQTPKHLITATGQRVTLRCSPRSGDLSVYWYQQSLDQGLQFLIQYYNGEERAKGNILERFSAQQFPDLHSELNLSSLELGDSALYFCASSVDEREGGYTFGSGTRLTVV.

Only a few counts were recorded for this clone. The chain recombines TRBV28 with TRBJ1-1, with D possibly TRBD1 on 6 matching bases. This CDR3 has 14 residues. Germline lookup yields CDR1 MDHEN and CDR2 SYDVKM. V lost 6 bases and J 1 base, leaving 12 bases between the germline ends. The CDR3 region is CASRSARGNTEAFF. The CDR3 DNA follows: TGTGCCAGCAGGTCCGCCAGGGGGAACACTGAAGCTTTCTTT.